This TCR beta chain derives from a study of blood T cell repertoires in COVID-19. As handled by the study authors: Amplification of reference gene primers was used by the study to estimate nucleated cell counts. Libraries were prepared by immunoSEQ multiplex PCR; TCRdb keeps only in-frame clonotypes and omits some of them. The V and J calls and clone size come from that table; D and trimming were worked out from the DNA. Of about 110,000 clones listed, less than 85% are singletons. V was pared by 11 bases and J by 3 bases, with 16 bases of the junction left unmatched. CDR3 length: 16 residues. CDR1 is MDHEN and CDR2 is SYDVKM in the germline V gene.

Source material: peripheral blood. This clonotype was sampled from a woman aged 80 or over with acute or convalescent COVID-19. The genes are TRBV28 and TRBJ1-5; 7 bases are a match to TRBD1. CDR3 protein: CAAVNLGTAYNQPQHF. For the CDR3, the DNA is TGTGCCGCAGTAAACCTCGGGACAGCCTACAATCAGCCCCAGCATTTT.